The present T cell receptor (beta chain) was sequenced within a study of Ad26.COV2.S vaccination and SARS-CoV-2 variants. Study overall: Donor was in the COV1001 Ad26.COV2.S trial arm. Whole-study results and caveats: Placebo recipients and vaccine recipients were similar in non-spike TCR breadth.

Trimming took off 4 bases at V and 5 bases at J, with 3 bases between the two ends. Germline CDR1 and CDR2: LNHDA and SQIVND (reference sequence). The CDR3 spans 11 residues. This table comes from immunoSEQ multiplex PCR, and its TCRdb copy is limited to in-frame clones, with some not included. The table shows around 380,000 clones, with about 85% occurring only once. Sample treatment: approximately 18 received Ad26.COV2.S at low or high dose, single or two shots; a few received placebo; per-sample allocation not given. Specimen acquisition occurred on day 63 following the initial vaccine or placebo injection. An Ad26 vector carrying the Wuhan-strain SARS-CoV-2 spike served as the vaccine. This clone was found a few times. Its antigen is as yet unknown.

The chain carries TRBV19 and TRBJ2-1, with no clear D. The source is a person aged 18-65 years who received the Ad26.COV2.S COVID-19 vaccine or a placebo. Here the sequenced sample was peripheral blood, taken in a trial of Ad26.COV2.S vaccine versus placebo. The CDR3 region is CASSTHNEQFF. CDR3 DNA: TGTGCCAGTAGTACCCACAATGAGCAGTTCTTC.